This T cell receptor (beta chain) was captured in a study of vaccination and CD4 T cells after COVID-19. Study-level background: Fewer than ten convalescent cases were mild and one was severe, and all had been SARS-CoV-2 positive by nasal swab PCR. Samples from three convalescent patients were taken at day 14 and days 161 to 241 post-vaccination. General observations from the study: From a median of roughly 21 to 38, SARS-CoV-2-reactive clonotypes increased, though not significantly.

For this clonotype: Its target is not known.

The study sequenced cultured CD4+ T cell DNA using the Oncomine TCR Beta short-read assay. TCRdb processed the PCR reads anew with MiXCR; each CDR3 protein has one entry. Here the sample spans about 20,000 distinct CDR3 sequences, 30% to 40% being singletons. The CDR3 sequence is 12 residues long. Trimming removed 4 bases from V and 9 bases from J, with 10 bases in between. The germline CDR1 and CDR2 sequences are KGHSH and LQKENI. Time point given: late sampling 161 to 241 days after vaccination in a few convalescent patients. Regarding treatment: roughly 11-day PBMC culture with coronavirus spike peptide pools or control peptides (ViraFEST assay). Expansion of antigen-specific T cells with peptide pools by ViraFEST preceded sequencing of TCRs.

This chain uses TRBV18 with TRBJ2-1; D is perhaps TRBD2 (6 bases). The sample in question was CD4+ T cells from blood, cultured in vitro, obtained about 7 months after SARS-CoV-2 vaccination. This clonotype was obtained from a human donor who had recovered from COVID-19. The CDR3 loop is CASSQGLTEQFF. CDR3 bases: TGTGCCAGCTCACAGGGACTTACTGAGCAGTTCTTC. The full variable domain, completed using reference TRBV18 and TRBJ2-1, is NAGVMQNPRHLVRRRGQEARLRCSPMKGHSHVYWYRQLPEEGLKFMVYLQKENIIDESGMPKERFSAEFPKEGPSILRIQQVVRGDSAAYFCASSQGLTEQFFGPGTRLTVL.